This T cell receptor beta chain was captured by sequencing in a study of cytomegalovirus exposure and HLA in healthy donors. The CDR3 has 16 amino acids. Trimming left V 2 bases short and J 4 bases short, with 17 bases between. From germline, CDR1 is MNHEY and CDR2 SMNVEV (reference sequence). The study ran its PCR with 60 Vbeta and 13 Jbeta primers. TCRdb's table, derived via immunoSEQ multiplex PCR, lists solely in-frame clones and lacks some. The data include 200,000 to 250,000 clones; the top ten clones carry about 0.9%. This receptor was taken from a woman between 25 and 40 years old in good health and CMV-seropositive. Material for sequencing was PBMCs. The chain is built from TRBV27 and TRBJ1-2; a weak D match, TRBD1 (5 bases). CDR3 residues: CASSLKGGVAFYGYTF. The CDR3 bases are TGTGCCAGCAGTTTAAAAGGAGGGGTCGCGTTCTATGGCTACACCTTC.